Sequencing of this TCR beta chain was carried out in a study of T cell responses to AZD1222 COVID-19 vaccine. Sequenced by immunoSEQ multiplex PCR; TCRdb stores in-frame clones only, minus some. The data contain 70,000 to 95,000 clones, about nine tenths of them singletons. As regards this clone: Its antigen remains unidentified.

The germline CDR1 and CDR2 sequences are MNHEY and SMNVEV (reference sequence). The V end lost 2 bases, the J end lost 2 bases, and 15 bases lay between the germline ends. The CDR3 has 16 amino acids. Notes on the study in general: In a largely white British group with more females than males, clonal diversity was possibly underestimated.

This TCR came from an adult who received the AZD1222 COVID-19 vaccine. The source material was peripheral blood, sampled 28 days after the second AZD1222 dose. This chain links TRBV27 with TRBJ1-1; no reliable D call. This CDR3 is CASSLVSAVGNTEAFF. CDR3 sequence (DNA): TGTGCCAGCAGTTTAGTCTCCGCGGTGGGAAACACTGAAGCTTTCTTT.